The 11 T cell receptor beta chains in this list originate from one sample, sequenced in a study of cytomegalovirus exposure and HLA in healthy donors. Vbeta (60) and Jbeta (13) primers were used in the PCR. Repertoires were generated with immunoSEQ multiplex PCR, while TCRdb's copy carries only in-frame clones and drops some. The sample yields some 150,000 clones, around 82% seen once. Sequencing used PBMCs. Source of these receptors: a male donor in good health and CMV-seronegative.

The chain links TRBV7-3 to TRBJ2-1, with D unresolved. Germline V gives CDR1 SGHTA, CDR2 FQGTGA. CDR3 length: 18 residues. The germline V and J ends were trimmed by 0 bases and 0 bases, with 15 bases remaining between them. CDR3 protein: CASSLTPSDIPSYNEQFF. CDR3 coding DNA: TGTGCCAGCAGCTTAACCCCCTCTGACATCCCCTCCTACAATGAGCAGTTCTTC.

This CDR3 reads CASSLGQPQHF. CDR3 DNA sequence: TGTGCCAGCAGCCTGGGCCAGCCCCAGCATTTT. V gene TRBV2 combines with J gene TRBJ1-5; D is undetermined. V was clipped by 6 bases and J by 7 bases, with 7 bases between them. The CDR3 contains 11 residues. Germline values: CDR1 SNHLY, CDR2 FYNNEI.

This clone came up once. This chain connects TRBV18 to TRBJ2-2; unclear D gene. The length of the CDR3 is 13 residues. Trimming removed 6 bases at V and 5 bases at J, with 10 bases between. Germline CDR1 and CDR2: KGHSH and LQKENI. The CDR3 nucleotides read TGTGCCAGCTCTATACTCGAAACCGGGGAGCTGTTTTTT. Translated, it gives CASSILETGELFF.

This chain uses TRBV5-1 with TRBJ2-1; no clear D. Germline-derived CDR1 and CDR2 are SGHRS and YFSETQ. The length of the CDR3 is 14 residues. The ends were cut back, 0 bases at V and 6 bases at J, with 10 bases in the middle. The CDR3 loop is CASSLEARLNEQFF. The CDR3 bases are TGCGCCAGCAGCTTGGAGGCCAGGCTCAATGAGCAGTTCTTC.

V and J are TRBV5-1 and TRBJ2-5, with D tentatively TRBD2 (7 bases). V was trimmed by 1 base and J by 5 bases, leaving 18 bases between them. The CDR3 is 16 amino acids. CDR1 and CDR2 from the germline V gene are SGHRS and YFSETQ. Written as DNA, the CDR3 is TGCGCCAGCAGCTTGTTTTGGGGGGCGGGAGAGGAGACCCAGTACTTC. It specifies CASSLFWGAGEETQYF.

The J gene is TRBJ1-2, the V gene TRBV5-6; no definite D call. The CDR3 is made up of 14 amino acids. Germline V gives CDR1 SGHDT, CDR2 YYEEEE. Trimming left V 1 base short and J 6 bases short, with 13 bases between. CDR3 coding DNA: TGTGCCAGCAGCTTGAAACTGGGCAGTGATGGCTACACCTTC. Translating it yields CASSLKLGSDGYTF.

This rearrangement joins TRBV11-2 to TRBJ1-4; 8 positions match TRBD1. CDR1 and CDR2 (germline): SGHAT, FQNNGV. V gave up 6 bases and J gave up 5 bases; unmatched junction bases: 5. The CDR3 loop spans 14 amino acids. The CDR3 DNA sequence: TGTGCCAGCAGGTTGACAGGGGCAAATGAAAAACTGTTTTTT. Its translation: CASRLTGANEKLFF.

This clone was seen just once. V and J are TRBV4-2 and TRBJ2-7; TRBD2 matches at 8 bases. Germline lookup yields CDR1 LGHNA and CDR2 YNFKEQ. After removal of 3 bases from V and 0 bases from J, the junction contained 13 bases not matched to a gene. The CDR3 loop spans 18 amino acids. The CDR3 nucleotides are TGTGCCAGCAGCCACCGGAAGGGAATAGCGGGGTTCTCCTACGAGCAGTACTTC. Translation: CASSHRKGIAGFSYEQYF.

This chain connects TRBV7-3 to TRBJ1-6; 8 bases match TRBD1. Germline loops: CDR1 SGHTA, CDR2 FQGTGA. The CDR3 contains 14 residues. The V gene end was trimmed by 6 bases and the J gene end by 10 bases; junction bases not matched to a gene: 8. In DNA form, the CDR3 reads TGTGCCAGCAGAACAGACAGGGGAGGCTCACCCCTCCACTTT. Residues: CASRTDRGGSPLHF.

The chain carries TRBV5-1 and TRBJ2-3; no definite D call. The V end was cut by 1 base, the J end by 2 bases, with 11 bases between. The CDR3 is 15 amino acids. Germline values: CDR1 SGHRS, CDR2 YFSETQ. CDR3 in amino acids: CASSLNGDFTDTQYF. For the CDR3, the DNA is TGCGCCAGCAGCTTGAACGGAGACTTCACAGATACGCAGTATTTT. Based on the CDR3 plus reference TRBV5-1 and TRBJ2-3, the full variable domain is KAGVTQTPRYLIKTRGQQVTLSCSPISGHRSVSWYQQTPGQGLQFLFEYFSETQRNKGNFPGRFSGRQFSNSRSEMNVSTLELGDSALYLCASSLNGDFTDTQYFGPGTRLTVL.

V and J are TRBV7-9 and TRBJ2-6; a possible D gene is TRBD1 (6 bases). The CDR3 contains 19 residues. With 3 bases removed from V and 1 base from J, the gap between germline ends came to 19 bases. Germline V CDR1 and CDR2: SEHNR, FQNEAQ (reference sequence). The CDR3 sequence: CASSFAPGTSGSGANVLTF. For the CDR3, the DNA is TGTGCCAGCAGCTTCGCCCCCGGGACATCGGGTTCTGGGGCCAACGTCCTGACTTTC.